This note documents a single TCR beta chain sequence. The CDR3 consists of 16 residues. Germline V gene sequence: CDR1 LNHDA, CDR2 SQIVND (reference sequence). Trimming cost V 4 bases and J 8 bases, with 20 bases left between them. The study assigned cohorts using participant-reported clinical history. TCRdb keeps only in-frame clones here, not all; method: immunoSEQ multiplex PCR. The sample carries about 180,000 clones, 80% to 90% recorded once. The sample comes from a study of blood T cell repertoires in COVID-19. Study as a whole: Specimens from acute and convalescent COVID-19 originated in the United States, Italy and Spain.

This rearrangement joins TRBV19 to TRBJ1-4; D is unclear. The receptor was derived from a woman between 18 and 29 years old who had recovered from COVID-19. Sequencing was done on a sample of PBMCs or T cells enriched from blood (not recorded which). CDR3 sequence reads: CASSTTRTGGGEKLFF. CDR3 in DNA: TGTGCCAGTAGTACCACTCGGACGGGAGGAGGGGAAAAACTGTTTTTT.